The sequence of this T cell receptor beta chain was determined in a study of OX40 agonist ivuxolimab in advanced cancers. This clone was counted between two and nine times. Its specificity is not known. The ends were cut back, 5 bases at V and 10 bases at J, with 15 bases in the middle. Germline loops: CDR1 MNHNS, CDR2 SASEGT. This CDR3 is 14 amino acids long. The table came from immunoSEQ multiplex PCR; TCRdb's copy has only in-frame clones and leaves some out. Of about 21,000 clones listed, roughly three quarters are singletons. Study conclusions and caveats: The mean number of expanded clones was higher in CD8+ T cells than in CD4+. Not determined was the antigen specificity of the expanded peripheral T cells. At 0.1 to 3.0 mg/kg and by week 6, clonal expansion occurred in CD4+ and CD8+ blood T cells.

The sample consisted of CD4+ or CD8+ T cells sorted from blood, taken in a trial of the OX40 agonist ivuxolimab. The sequence was collected from an adult with an advanced solid tumor such as melanoma, head and neck, liver or kidney cancer. The genes are TRBV6-1 and TRBJ1-6, with D perhaps matching TRBD1 (5 bases). In DNA, the CDR3 is TGTGCCAGCAGTTCATCCCGGCGGGACTCACCCCTCCACTTT. This sequence encodes CASSSSRRDSPLHF.